What follows are 21 T cell receptor beta chains derived from one specimen sequenced in a study of blood T cell repertoires in COVID-19. Sequencing used immunoSEQ multiplex PCR; TCRdb keeps in-frame clones, though not all of them. The sample has about 190,000 clones, around 83% seen once. The specimen sequenced was PBMCs or T cells enriched from blood (not recorded which). The receptors shown here come from a woman between 35 and 50 years old in a cohort exposed to, infected with or recovered from COVID-19 (not recorded which).

The J gene is TRBJ2-7, the V gene TRBV7-9; 13 positions match TRBD2. The junction had 14 bases not matched to a gene; V was cut back by 5 bases and J by 7 bases. The germline V gene encodes CDR1 SEHNR and CDR2 FQNEAQ (reference sequence). The CDR3 runs 17 residues. CDR3 sequence: CASSEGTSGTGEGEQYF. The CDR3 bases are TGTGCCAGCAGCGAAGGGACTAGCGGGACTGGAGAGGGGGAGCAGTACTTC. Drawing the rest from reference TRBV7-9 and TRBJ2-7, the complete variable domain is DTGVSQNPRHKITKRGQNVTFRCDPISEHNRLYWYRQTLGQGPEFLTYFQNEAQLEKSRLLSDRFSAERPKGSFSTLEIQRTEQGDSAMYLCASSEGTSGTGEGEQYFGPGTRLTVT.

This clone was seen a single time. The genes are TRBV2 and TRBJ1-5; the match to TRBD1 covers 7 bases. After removal of 6 bases from V and 2 bases from J, the junction contained 7 bases not matched to a gene. The length of the CDR3 is 15 residues. Looked up from germline, CDR1 is SNHLY and CDR2 is FYNNEI. CDR3 bases: TGTGCCAGCAGACTAGGAGGGGGCGGCAATCAGCCCCAGCATTTT. Translation: CASRLGGGGNQPQHF.

J is TRBJ2-3 and V is TRBV5-1, with 9 bases lining up with TRBD2. V lost 2 bases to trimming and J lost 1 base; unmatched junction nucleotides: 2. This CDR3 contains 15 residues. Per the germline V gene, CDR1 is SGHRS and CDR2 is YFSETQ. The CDR3 DNA sequence: TGCGCCAGCAGCTTTAGCGGGGGTCGCACAGATACGCAGTATTTT. Residues: CASSFSGGRTDTQYF. Full variable domain (remainder filled in from reference TRBV5-1 and TRBJ2-3): KAGVTQTPRYLIKTRGQQVTLSCSPISGHRSVSWYQQTPGQGLQFLFEYFSETQRNKGNFPGRFSGRQFSNSRSEMNVSTLELGDSALYLCASSFSGGRTDTQYFGPGTRLTVL.

J is TRBJ1-6 and V is TRBV19; tentatively, D is TRBD1 (5 bases). Germline CDR1 is LNHDA and CDR2 is SQIVND (reference sequence). The V and J ends lost 4 bases and 9 bases respectively, with 10 bases between them. This CDR3 is 13 amino acids long. The CDR3 DNA reads TGTGCCAGTAGTAACCGGGACTTTTCACCCCTCCACTTT. Translating it yields CASSNRDFSPLHF. The variable domain in full, completed from reference TRBV19 and TRBJ1-6, reads DGGITQSPKYLFRKEGQNVTLSCEQNLNHDAMYWYRQDPGQGLRLIYYSQIVNDFQKGDIAEGYSVSREKKESFPLTVTSAQKNPTAFYLCASSNRDFSPLHFGNGTRLTVT.

The chain uses TRBV6-5 and TRBJ1-2, with no clear D. With 9 bases removed from V and 7 bases from J, the gap between germline ends came to 15 bases. CDR3 length equals 12 residues. The germline gives CDR1 MNHEY, CDR2 SVGAGI. CDR3 bases: TGTGCCAGTAATCCGAGGGCCGCTGGCTACACCTTC. It translates to CASNPRAAGYTF.

This chain links TRBV2 with TRBJ2-5; 9 nucleotides line up with TRBD2. CDR1 is SNHLY and CDR2 is FYNNEI in the germline V gene. This CDR3 has 14 residues. V lost 9 bases and J lost 9; bases outside the gene matches: 14. The CDR3 DNA is TGTGCCAGGCACAATCCCGGGACTAGCAAACCCCAGTACTTC. Translating it yields CARHNPGTSKPQYF.

The chain combines TRBV6-6 with TRBJ1-4; no firm D call. Deletions cut 0 bases from V and 7 bases from J, with 9 bases between. Germline V gives CDR1 MNHNY, CDR2 SVGAGI (reference sequence). The CDR3 has 14 amino acids. The CDR3 sequence is CASSYSGPSEKLFF. CDR3 coding DNA: TGTGCCAGCAGTTACTCTGGCCCTTCTGAAAAACTGTTTTTT.

The chain has TRBV10-3 and TRBJ1-4; maybe TRBD1 (5 bases). CDR1 and CDR2 (germline): ENHRY, SYGVKD. The ends were cut back, 3 bases at V and 8 bases at J, with 16 bases in the middle. This CDR3 is 15 amino acids long. The CDR3 nucleotides are TGTGCCATCAGTGACACTCGGCAGGGTGAGGAAAAACTGTTTTTT. It translates to CAISDTRQGEEKLFF.

V is TRBV19 and J is TRBJ2-1; a weak D match, TRBD2 (6 bases). The CDR3 is 12 residues long. V was trimmed by 8 bases and J by 6 bases, leaving 11 bases between them. CDR1 and CDR2 (germline): LNHDA, SQIVND (reference sequence). The CDR3 protein is CASRPSANEQFF. In nucleotides, the CDR3 is TGTGCCAGTCGTCCTAGCGCCAATGAGCAGTTCTTC. Filled out from reference TRBV19 and TRBJ2-1, the complete variable domain reads DGGITQSPKYLFRKEGQNVTLSCEQNLNHDAMYWYRQDPGQGLRLIYYSQIVNDFQKGDIAEGYSVSREKKESFPLTVTSAQKNPTAFYLCASRPSANEQFFGPGTRLTVL.

This chain uses TRBV28 with TRBJ2-3, with TRBD2 matching over 7 bases. The junction had 4 bases not matched to a gene; V was cut back by 4 bases and J by 3 bases. Per germline, CDR1 MDHEN and CDR2 SYDVKM. The CDR3 runs to 14 residues. CDR3 residues: CASSWSGETDTQYF. CDR3 nucleotide sequence: TGTGCCAGCAGTTGGAGCGGGGAAACAGATACGCAGTATTTT. Drawing the rest from reference TRBV28 and TRBJ2-3, the complete variable domain is DVKVTQSSRYLVKRTGEKVFLECVQDMDHENMFWYRQDPGLGLRLIYFSYDVKMKEKGDIPEGYSVSREKKERFSLILESASTNQTSMYLCASSWSGETDTQYFGPGTRLTVL.

This chain connects TRBV5-1 to TRBJ2-7, with 8 bases aligning to TRBD2. Unmatched junction bases numbered 12, after V lost 0 bases and J lost 7 bases. CDR1 is SGHRS, CDR2 YFSETQ, per germline. The CDR3 loop spans 16 amino acids. The CDR3: CASSLVGGGTLREQYF. The DNA for the CDR3 is TGCGCCAGCAGCTTGGTCGGCGGGGGGACCCTACGGGAGCAGTACTTC.

This clone was seen only a few times. Here the CDR3 reads CASRSTGGGEKLFF. As DNA, the CDR3 is TGTGCCAGCAGATCGACAGGGGGTGGGGAAAAACTGTTTTTT. This chain links TRBV2 with TRBJ1-4; 9 bases agree with TRBD1. Trimming removed 6 bases from V and 8 bases from J; junction bases left unmatched: 7. The CDR3 consists of 14 residues. CDR1 and CDR2 from the germline V gene are SNHLY and FYNNEI.

The rearrangement links TRBV27 to TRBJ2-7; 10 nucleotides agree with TRBD1. The J segment lost 3 bases and the V segment lost 7 bases, leaving 12 bases of the junction unmatched. The CDR3 is made up of 16 amino acids. Per the germline V gene, CDR1 is MNHEY and CDR2 is SMNVEV (reference sequence). CDR3 in DNA: TGTGCCAGCACCTTGGGACCGGGACAGGGGTTCTACGAGCAGTACTTC. Encoded protein: CASTLGPGQGFYEQYF.

The rearrangement uses TRBV15 and TRBJ2-1, with D possibly matching TRBD2 (6 bases). Trimming removed 3 bases from V and 0 bases from J, with 9 bases in between. Germline V lookup: CDR1 LNHNV, CDR2 YYDKDF (reference sequence). The CDR3 totals 15 residues. As DNA, the CDR3 is TGTGCCACCAGCAGCGTAGCGGTCTCCTACAATGAGCAGTTCTTC. It is translated as CATSSVAVSYNEQFF.

The chain is built from TRBV19 and TRBJ2-7, with 9 nucleotides matching TRBD1. The CDR3 spans 20 residues. Germline V CDR1 and CDR2: LNHDA, SQIVND (reference sequence). The V gene end was trimmed by 5 bases and the J gene end by 2 bases; junction bases not matched to a gene: 22. The CDR3 bases are TGTGCCAGTAGTGTCAACGCCCCGGGACAGGGACCATATTACCCCTACGAGCAGTACTTC. This encodes CASSVNAPGQGPYYPYEQYF.

This chain uses TRBV5-4 with TRBJ2-7, with D possibly being TRBD1 (5 bases). Trimming removed 0 bases at V and 1 base at J, with 11 bases between. The germline V gene has CDR1 SGHNT and CDR2 YYREEE (reference sequence). The CDR3 extends over 15 amino acids. The chain's CDR3 is CASSLALGPSYEQYF. The CDR3 DNA follows: TGTGCCAGCAGCTTGGCCTTGGGGCCTTCCTACGAGCAGTACTTC.

The chain is built from TRBV2 and TRBJ2-7; TRBD2 might be the D (5 bases). CDR3 length: 13 amino acids. Trimming took off 7 bases at V and 0 bases at J, with 10 bases between the two ends. Per the germline V gene, CDR1 is SNHLY and CDR2 is FYNNEI. The CDR3 is CASTRLISYEQYF. As DNA, the CDR3 is TGTGCCAGCACACGACTAATCTCCTACGAGCAGTACTTC.

Note on this clone: At one of its ends the junction is not consistent with the germline gene, which may arise from a read error. V is TRBV9 and J is TRBJ2-7, with D perhaps TRBD1 (6 bases). Germline CDR1 reads SGDLS; CDR2 reads YYNGEE. CDR3 length equals 16 residues. The CDR3 is CASSGDEPGQAYAQYF. The CDR3 coding sequence is TGTGCCAGCAGCGGAGACGAACCGGGACAAGCCTACGCGCAGTACTTC.

The J gene is TRBJ1-1, the V gene TRBV12-5; D remains ambiguous. This CDR3 region has 12 residues. The germline V gene has CDR1 LGHNT and CDR2 FRNRAP. The germline V and J ends were trimmed by 6 bases and 6 bases, with 11 bases remaining between them. The CDR3 DNA sequence: TGTGCTAGTGGCCGAGGGTTCTCTGAAGCTTTCTTT. It is translated as CASGRGFSEAFF.

The gene calls are TRBV19 and TRBJ2-3; the match to TRBD2 covers 12 bases. Per germline, CDR1 LNHDA and CDR2 SQIVND (reference sequence). This CDR3 comprises 16 residues. Unmatched junction bases numbered 5, after V lost 3 bases and J lost 4 bases. CDR3 amino acids: CASSIGTSGRADTQYF. The CDR3, as DNA: TGTGCCAGTAGTATTGGGACTAGCGGGCGAGCAGATACGCAGTATTTT.

This rearrangement joins TRBV28 to TRBJ2-7; possibly TRBD1 for D (6 bases). The CDR3 has 13 amino acids. V was pared by 6 bases and J by 1 base, with 10 bases between. Germline V gives CDR1 MDHEN, CDR2 SYDVKM. The CDR3 bases are TGTGCCAGCAGCCAGCAGGGGTCCTACGAGCAGTACTTC. Translated, it gives CASSQQGSYEQYF.